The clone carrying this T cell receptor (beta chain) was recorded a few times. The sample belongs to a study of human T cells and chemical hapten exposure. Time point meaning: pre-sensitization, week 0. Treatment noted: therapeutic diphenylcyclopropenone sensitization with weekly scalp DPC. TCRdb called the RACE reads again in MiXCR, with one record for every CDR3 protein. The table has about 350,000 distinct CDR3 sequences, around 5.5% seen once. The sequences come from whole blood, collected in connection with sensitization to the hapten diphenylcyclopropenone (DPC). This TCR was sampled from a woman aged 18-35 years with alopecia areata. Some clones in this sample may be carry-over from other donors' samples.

CDR3 DNA sequence: TGTGCCAGCAGCCTAGACAGGGCCGTCACAGATACGCAGTATTTT. Its translation: CASSLDRAVTDTQYF. The rearrangement links TRBV7-8 to TRBJ2-3; 7 bases agree with TRBD1. Germline V CDR1 and CDR2: SGHVS, FQNEAQ. V dropped 5 bases and J dropped 2; count of bases not matched to a gene: 7. The CDR3 loop spans 15 amino acids. The whole variable domain, remainder taken from reference TRBV7-8 and TRBJ2-3, is GAGVSQSPRYKVAKRGQDVALRCDPISGHVSLFWYQQALGQGPEFLTYFQNEAQLDKSGLPSDRFFAERPEGSVSTLKIQRTQQEDSAVYLCASSLDRAVTDTQYFGPGTRLTVL.